These 13 T cell receptor beta chains were sequenced from one sample in a study of T-cell memory formation after mild COVID-19. TCRdb independently ran MiXCR on the 5' RACE reads; one entry per CDR3 protein. The data hold 470,000 or so distinct CDR3 sequences, with about 20% observed a single time. Material for sequencing was PBMCs or a T cell subset sorted from them (not recorded which). The receptors originated from an adult woman who had mild COVID-19 (a few samples of this study predate the infection). Cell type and time point are not known.

This clonotype was recorded many times. The chain carries TRBV2 and TRBJ2-3; no clear D. In germline, CDR1 is SNHLY, CDR2 FYNNEI. V shed 4 bases and J shed 2 bases, with 7 bases lying between them. This CDR3 has 13 residues. The CDR3 sequence is CASSVGITDTQYF. The CDR3 DNA reads as TGTGCCAGCAGTGTTGGGATCACAGATACGCAGTATTTT.

This clonotype was seen repeatedly, ten times or more. The CDR3 is CASSFRATGELFF. For the CDR3, the DNA is TGTGCCAGCAGTTTTAGAGCCACCGGGGAGCTGTTTTTT. The rearrangement joins TRBV12-3 or TRBV12-4 to TRBJ2-2; D call uncertain. Trimming cost V 3 bases and J 4 bases, with 6 bases left between them. This CDR3 contains 13 residues.

The rearrangement joins TRBV19 to TRBJ2-3, with D tentatively TRBD2 (5 bases). The V end was cut by 6 bases, the J end by 6 bases, with 22 bases between. Germline CDR1 is LNHDA and CDR2 is SQIVND (reference sequence). CDR3 length: 16 residues. CDR3 region: CASRRGRPGTRDTQYF. The DNA of the CDR3 is TGTGCCAGTAGGCGAGGGAGACCGGGAACAAGGGATACGCAGTATTTT.

The V and J genes are TRBV20-1 and TRBJ2-7; TRBD1 is a possible D gene (6 bases). Trimming left V 6 bases short and J 7 bases short, with 13 bases between. The CDR3 extends over 11 amino acids. The germline CDR1 and CDR2 sequences are DFQATT and SNEGSKA (reference sequence). The CDR3 loop reads CSAPRQEEQYF. CDR3 DNA: TGCAGTGCACCCCGACAGGAGGAGCAGTACTTC.

The chain employs TRBV3-1 and TRBJ1-2, with no clear D. The germline V and J ends were trimmed by 0 bases and 7 bases, with 6 bases remaining between them. Germline V gives CDR1 LGHDT, CDR2 YNNKEL (reference sequence). This CDR3 has 12 amino acids. The CDR3 loop is CASSQEPVGYTF. CDR3 coding DNA: TGTGCCAGCAGCCAAGAGCCGGTTGGCTACACCTTC.

This chain uses TRBV12-3 or TRBV12-4 with TRBJ2-7, with 9 bases fitting TRBD1. The CDR3 is 18 amino acids. J was trimmed by 2 bases and V by 5 bases; bases with no gene match: 16. The CDR3 is CASSGVIIRDRAPYEQYF. CDR3 sequence (DNA): TGTGCCAGCAGTGGAGTAATAATCCGGGACAGGGCTCCCTACGAGCAGTACTTC.

The CDR3, as DNA: TGTGCCAGCAGCTTGGCGGGGCAAAGTCACCTGCCCCAGCATTTT. It is translated as CASSLAGQSHLPQHF. V usage is TRBV5-5 and J usage is TRBJ1-5; the D gene is possibly TRBD1 (5 bases). The V gene's germline CDR1 is SGHKS and CDR2 YYEKEE (reference sequence). V shed 0 bases and J shed 9 bases, with 16 bases lying between them. The CDR3 extends over 15 amino acids.

This clonotype was seen ten or more times. The CDR3 DNA reads as TGTGCCAGCAGCCTTAGCGGGGGAGGATCAGATACGCAGTATTTT. Translated: CASSLSGGGSDTQYF. The chain couples TRBV13 to TRBJ2-3, with 9 bases fitting TRBD2. Losses at the gene ends were 5 bases for V and 4 bases for J; bases not matched to a gene: 7. Germline loops: CDR1 PRHDT, CDR2 FYEKMQ (reference sequence). The CDR3 is 15 amino acids.

There are a few counts of this clonotype. The rearrangement joins TRBV19 to TRBJ2-4, with D tentatively TRBD1 (6 bases). V gave up 5 bases and J gave up 1 base, with 12 bases separating them. Germline lookup yields CDR1 LNHDA and CDR2 SQIVND (reference sequence). This CDR3 is 15 amino acids long. DNA of the CDR3: TGTGCCAGTAGTGCAGCAGGGGCTGCCAAAAACATTCAGTACTTC. This sequence encodes CASSAAGAAKNIQYF.

There are a few counts of this clonotype. The J gene is TRBJ2-1, the V gene TRBV12-3 or TRBV12-4; the D is unclear. There are 15 residues in the CDR3. The V end was cut by 3 bases, the J end by 0 bases, with 9 bases between. The CDR3 region has the DNA TGTGCCAGCAGTTTCTACCGAAGCTCCTACAATGAGCAGTTCTTC. Its protein product is CASSFYRSSYNEQFF.

This clonotype was observed at least ten times. This chain joins TRBV29-1 and TRBJ2-5; tentatively, D is TRBD1 (6 bases). With 7 bases removed from V and 5 bases from J, the gap between germline ends came to 14 bases. Germline values: CDR1 SQVTM, CDR2 ANQGSEA. The CDR3 consists of 12 residues. CDR3: CSAGALGETQYF. The CDR3 DNA reads as TGCAGCGCAGGGGCGTTGGGTGAGACCCAGTACTTC.

This clonotype was seen a handful of times. V usage is TRBV19 and J usage is TRBJ1-6; no clear D. With 3 bases removed from V and 5 bases from J, the gap between germline ends came to 11 bases. The CDR3 has 15 residues. Per the germline V gene, CDR1 is LNHDA and CDR2 is SQIVND (reference sequence). The CDR3 loop reads CASSISGADNSPLHF. The CDR3 DNA sequence: TGTGCCAGTAGTATCTCAGGAGCCGATAATTCACCCCTCCACTTT.

This clonotype has only a few counts. The chain employs TRBV7-9 and TRBJ1-4; D perhaps matches TRBD1 (5 bases). Germline CDR1 is SEHNR and CDR2 is FQNEAQ (reference sequence). V gave up 5 bases and J gave up 5 bases, with 15 bases separating them. This CDR3 has 15 residues. CDR3 sequence reads: CASSLRDASNEKLFF. The CDR3 DNA follows: TGTGCCAGCAGCCTCCGGGACGCCTCAAATGAAAAACTGTTTTTT.